Listed below are T cell receptor beta chains from one sample, sequenced in a study of blood T cell repertoires in COVID-19. Clones were read by immunoSEQ multiplex PCR, and TCRdb kept only the in-frame ones, dropping some. The table lists 55,000 to 70,000 clones, around 87% of them singletons. Source material: peripheral blood. All receptors derive from a man in his sixties with active or convalescent COVID-19. The CDR3 runs from the conserved cysteine through the conserved F or W. Fields, in order: V gene, D gene, J gene, clone size, CDR3 DNA, CDR3 protein. The D gene is left open where the match is weak. Expanded clones are given a class, and other clones once, few, many or no size at all.

TRBV9	-	TRBJ2-6	-	TGTGCCAGCAGCGTAGACTACGGGAGGGGACAGACCTTGTCTGGGGCCAACGTCCTGACTTTC	CASSVDYGRGQTLSGANVLTF
TRBV5-4	-	TRBJ1-1	once	TGTGCCAGCAGCTTGGCCTTTGGGCAGAACACTGAAGCTTTCTTT	CASSLAFGQNTEAFF
TRBV6-6	-	TRBJ2-6	few	TGTGCCAGCAGTTTAGTGAAGAACTCTGGGGCCAACGTCCTGACTTTC	CASSLVKNSGANVLTF
TRBV11-2	-	TRBJ2-7	-	TGTGCCAGCAGCCAAGGATCCGGGACTGCCTACGAGCAGTACTTC	CASSQGSGTAYEQYF
TRBV7-2	TRBD2	TRBJ2-7	-	TGTGCCAGCAGCTCACCCGGGGGGGCCTACGAGCAGTACTTC	CASSSPGGAYEQYF
TRBV6-5	TRBD1	TRBJ2-7	-	TGTGCCAGCAGTCCCCGGGACAGATCGCGGGAGCAGTACTTC	CASSPRDRSREQYF
TRBV4-1	TRBD2	TRBJ2-1	-	TGCGCCAGCAGCCGAGAGACTAGCGGGAGGGCCAATGAGCAGTTCTTC	CASSRETSGRANEQFF
TRBV6-1	-	TRBJ2-7	-	TGTGCCAGCAGTGAAGCGCTTCGAGCGGAGGGATACTTC	CASSEALRAEGYF
TRBV9	-	TRBJ1-6	-	TGTGCCAGCACTAGAACTCCAGGGGTGGGGCCCCTCCACTTT	CASTRTPGVGPLHF
TRBV9	TRBD2	TRBJ2-5	-	TGTGCCAGCAGCGTAGGCGCTAGCGGGGAGACCCAGTACTTC	CASSVGASGETQYF
TRBV7-3	-	TRBJ2-2	-	TGTGCCAGCAGCTCGACAGACACCGGGGAGCTGTTTTTT	CASSSTDTGELFF
TRBV5-1	TRBD1	TRBJ2-2	-	TGCGCCAGCAGCCCGCAGGGGGTTGACACCGGGGAGCTGTTTTTT	CASSPQGVDTGELFF
TRBV15	-	TRBJ2-7	-	TGTGCCACCAGCAGGACATTTTCCTACGAGCAGTACTTC	CATSRTFSYEQYF
TRBV7-2	TRBD2	TRBJ2-7	-	TGTGCCAGCAGCCCGCCGGGACTAGCGGGGGGGTACGAGCAGTACTTC	CASSPPGLAGGYEQYF
TRBV9	-	TRBJ2-7	once	TGTGCCAGCAGCGTAGTTGCCGGTTCCTACGAGCAGTACTTC	CASSVVAGSYEQYF
TRBV5-1	TRBD1	TRBJ2-7	-	TGCGCCAGCAGCTACGAGACAGGGCGCTACGAGCAGTACTTC	CASSYETGRYEQYF
TRBV30	TRBD1	TRBJ2-5	-	TGTGCCTGGAGTTCTGGACAGGGCCAAGAGACCCAGTACTTC	CAWSSGQGQETQYF
TRBV11-1	-	TRBJ1-1	-	TGTGCCAGCAGCTTTCAGGAGAACACTGAAGCTTTCTTT	CASSFQENTEAFF
TRBV29-1	-	TRBJ2-1	-	TGCAGCGTTGAACTGTTAGCGGAGCAGTTCTTC	CSVELLAEQFF
TRBV29-1	-	TRBJ2-5	-	TGCAGCGTCCTGAATCCGGCTAGCGAACCCCAAGAGACCCAGTACTTC	CSVLNPASEPQETQYF
TRBV13	TRBD1	TRBJ1-2	-	TGTGCCAGCAGCCCAAAGGGGGCCACTAACTATGGCTACACCTTC	CASSPKGATNYGYTF
TRBV9	-	TRBJ1-1	-	TGTGCCAGCACCCGAACAGGGATGAACACTGAAGCTTTCTTT	CASTRTGMNTEAFF
TRBV12-5	TRBD1	TRBJ2-7	-	TGTGCTAGTGGTCGGCGGACAGGGGGCTTCGAGCAGTACTTC	CASGRRTGGFEQYF
TRBV5-6	TRBD1	TRBJ1-5	-	TGTGCCAGCAGCTACACAGGGGGCAATCAGCCCCAGCATTTT	CASSYTGGNQPQHF
TRBV5-6	TRBD1	TRBJ2-2	-	TGTGCCAGCAGGCCGACAGGGAGCAACACCGGGGAGCTGTTTTTT	CASRPTGSNTGELFF
TRBV2	-	TRBJ1-4	-	TGTGCCAGCAGGGTCCGTCAGAATGAAAAACTGTTTTTT	CASRVRQNEKLFF
TRBV28	TRBD1	TRBJ1-2	-	TGTGCCAGCAGCCTATCAGGGGGTGGCTATGGCTACACCTTC	CASSLSGGGYGYTF
TRBV5-8	-	TRBJ1-6	-	TGTGCCAGTTCATACGGGAATTCACCCCTCCACTTT	CASSYGNSPLHF
TRBV28	-	TRBJ1-3	-	TGTGCCAGTAAAGGGGGCTCTGGAAACACCATATATTTT	CASKGGSGNTIYF
TRBV5-1	TRBD1	TRBJ2-3	-	TGCGCCAGCAGCCTGGGACAGGGGTTCGATACGCAGTATTTT	CASSLGQGFDTQYF
TRBV11-2	TRBD2	TRBJ2-5	-	TGTGCCAGCAGCTCCGGGACTAGCGGGAGGAAGACCCAGTACTTC	CASSSGTSGRKTQYF
TRBV10-3	-	TRBJ1-1	-	TGTGCCATCAGTGCCCTGGCAGAGACAGCCGTGAACACTGAAGCTTTCTTT	CAISALAETAVNTEAFF
TRBV21-1	-	TRBJ2-7	-	TGTGCCAGCAGCACCCGGACAGGCCTCTTCTACGAGCAGTACTTC	CASSTRTGLFYEQYF